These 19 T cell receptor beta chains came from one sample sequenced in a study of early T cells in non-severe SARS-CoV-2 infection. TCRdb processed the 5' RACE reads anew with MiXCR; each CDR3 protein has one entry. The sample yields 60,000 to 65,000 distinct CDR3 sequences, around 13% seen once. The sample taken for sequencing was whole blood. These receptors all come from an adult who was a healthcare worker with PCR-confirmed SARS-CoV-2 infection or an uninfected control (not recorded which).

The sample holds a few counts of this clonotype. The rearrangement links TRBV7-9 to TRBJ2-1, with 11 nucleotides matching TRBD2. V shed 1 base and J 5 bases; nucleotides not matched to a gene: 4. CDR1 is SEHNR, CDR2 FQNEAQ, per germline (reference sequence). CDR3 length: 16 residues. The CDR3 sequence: CASSLEGTSGHNEQFF. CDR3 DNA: TGTGCCAGCAGCTTAGAAGGGACTAGCGGACACAATGAGCAGTTCTTC.

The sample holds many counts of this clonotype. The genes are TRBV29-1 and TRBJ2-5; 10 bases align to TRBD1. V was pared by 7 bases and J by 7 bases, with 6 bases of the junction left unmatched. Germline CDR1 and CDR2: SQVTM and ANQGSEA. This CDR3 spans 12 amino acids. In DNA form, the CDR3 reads TGCAGCGCTGGGACAGGGGAGGCGACCCAGTACTTC. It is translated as CSAGTGEATQYF.

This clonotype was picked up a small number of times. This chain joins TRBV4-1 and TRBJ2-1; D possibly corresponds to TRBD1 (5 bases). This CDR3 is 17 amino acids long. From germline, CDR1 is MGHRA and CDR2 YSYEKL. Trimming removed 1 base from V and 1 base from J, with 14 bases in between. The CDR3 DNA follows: TGCGCCAGCAGCCAAGTAGATACACAGGTATCCTACAATGAGCAGTTCTTC. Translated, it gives CASSQVDTQVSYNEQFF.

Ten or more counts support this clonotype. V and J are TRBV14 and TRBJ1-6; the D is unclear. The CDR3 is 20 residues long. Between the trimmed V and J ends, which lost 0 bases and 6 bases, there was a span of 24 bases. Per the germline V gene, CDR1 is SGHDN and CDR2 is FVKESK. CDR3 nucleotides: TGTGCCAGCAGCCAAGAAAGCATACGGACCGGAGTTTCCGTTAATTCACCCCTCCACTTT. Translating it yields CASSQESIRTGVSVNSPLHF.

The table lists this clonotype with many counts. DNA of the CDR3: TGTGCCAGCAGCTTCTTCGGTCCCGGAGGAGCTTTCTTT. It specifies CASSFFGPGGAFF. J is TRBJ1-1 and V is TRBV7-2; no firm D call. The CDR3 runs 13 residues. Looked up from germline, CDR1 is SGHTA and CDR2 is FQGNSA. Trimming left V 3 bases short and J 10 bases short, with 15 bases between.

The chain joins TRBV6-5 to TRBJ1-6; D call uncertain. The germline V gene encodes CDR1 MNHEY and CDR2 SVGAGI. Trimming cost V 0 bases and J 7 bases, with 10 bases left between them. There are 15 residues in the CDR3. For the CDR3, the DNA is TGTGCCAGCAGTTACTCTGGGCCCCCCAATTCACCCCTCCACTTT. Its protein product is CASSYSGPPNSPLHF.

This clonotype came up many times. CDR3 DNA sequence: TGTGCCAGCAGGGCACTACAGGGGGCAGTAAATGCAACTAATGAAAAACTGTTTTTT. It codes for CASRALQGAVNATNEKLFF. V usage is TRBV6-1 and J usage is TRBJ1-4, with TRBD1 matching 9 bases. This CDR3 has 19 residues. From germline, CDR1 is MNHNS and CDR2 SASEGT. V dropped 6 bases and J dropped 0; count of bases not matched to a gene: 14.

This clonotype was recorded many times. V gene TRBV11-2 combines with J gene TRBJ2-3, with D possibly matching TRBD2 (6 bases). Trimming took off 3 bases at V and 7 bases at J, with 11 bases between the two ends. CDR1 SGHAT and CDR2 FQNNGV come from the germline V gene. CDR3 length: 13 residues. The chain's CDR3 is CASSLAGRHTQYF. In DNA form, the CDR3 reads TGTGCCAGCAGCTTGGCGGGACGACATACGCAGTATTTT. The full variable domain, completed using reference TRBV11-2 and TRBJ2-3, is EAGVAQSPRYKIIEKRQSVAFWCNPISGHATLYWYQQILGQGPKLLIQFQNNGVVDDSQLPKDRFSAERLKGVDSTLKIQPAKLEDSAVYLCASSLAGRHTQYFGPGTRLTVL.

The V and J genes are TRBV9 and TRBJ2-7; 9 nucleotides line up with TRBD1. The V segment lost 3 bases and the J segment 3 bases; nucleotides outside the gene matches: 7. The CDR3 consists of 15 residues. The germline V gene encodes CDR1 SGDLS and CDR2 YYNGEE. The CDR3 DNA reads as TGTGCCAGCAGCGCGGGACAGGGTGGCTTCTACGAGCAGTACTTC. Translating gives CASSAGQGGFYEQYF.

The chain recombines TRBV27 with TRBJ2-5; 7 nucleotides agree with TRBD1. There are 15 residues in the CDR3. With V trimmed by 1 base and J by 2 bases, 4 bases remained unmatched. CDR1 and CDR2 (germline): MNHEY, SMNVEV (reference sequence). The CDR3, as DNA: TGTGCCAGCAGTTTATACAGGGGCCCGCAAGAGACCCAGTACTTC. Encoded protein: CASSLYRGPQETQYF.

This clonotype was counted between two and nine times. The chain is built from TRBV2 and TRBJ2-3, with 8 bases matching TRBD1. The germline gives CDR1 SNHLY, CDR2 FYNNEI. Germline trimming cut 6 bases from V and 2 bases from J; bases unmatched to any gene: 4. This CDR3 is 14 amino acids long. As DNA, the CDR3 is TGTGCCAGCAGCTCGGACAGGGTCACAGATACGCAGTATTTT. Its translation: CASSSDRVTDTQYF.

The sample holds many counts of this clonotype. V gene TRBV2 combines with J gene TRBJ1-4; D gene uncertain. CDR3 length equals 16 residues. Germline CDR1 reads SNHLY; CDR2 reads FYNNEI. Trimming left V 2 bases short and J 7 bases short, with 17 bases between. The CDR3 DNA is TGTGCCAGCAGTGAATATTCGGGATTTTCTGGTGAAAAACTGTTTTTT. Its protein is CASSEYSGFSGEKLFF.

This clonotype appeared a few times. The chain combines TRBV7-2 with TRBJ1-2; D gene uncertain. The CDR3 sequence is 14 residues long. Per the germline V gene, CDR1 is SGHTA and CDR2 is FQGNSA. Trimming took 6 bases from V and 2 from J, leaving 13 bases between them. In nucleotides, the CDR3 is TGTGCCAGCAGTCGATACACCTCCAACTATGGCTACACCTTC. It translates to CASSRYTSNYGYTF.

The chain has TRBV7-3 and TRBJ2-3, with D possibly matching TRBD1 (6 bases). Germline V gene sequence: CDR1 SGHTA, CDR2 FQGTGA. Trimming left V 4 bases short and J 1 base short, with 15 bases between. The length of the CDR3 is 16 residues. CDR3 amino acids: CASSSGVTTGTDTQYF. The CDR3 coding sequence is TGTGCCAGCAGCTCAGGGGTAACTACCGGCACAGATACGCAGTATTTT. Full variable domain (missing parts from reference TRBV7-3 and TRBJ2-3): GAGVSQTPSNKVTEKGKYVELRCDPISGHTALYWYRQSLGQGPEFLIYFQGTGAADDSGLPNDRFFAVRPEGSVSTLKIQRTERGDSAVYLCASSSGVTTGTDTQYFGPGTRLTVL.

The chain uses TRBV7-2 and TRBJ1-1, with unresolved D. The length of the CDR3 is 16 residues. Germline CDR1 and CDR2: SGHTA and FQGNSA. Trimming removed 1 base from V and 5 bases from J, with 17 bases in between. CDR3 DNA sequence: TGTGCCAGCAGCTTAGGAGTTTTGATTGTGGGTACTGAAGCTTTCTTT. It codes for CASSLGVLIVGTEAFF. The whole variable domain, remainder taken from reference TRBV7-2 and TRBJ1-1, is GAGVSQSPSNKVTEKGKDVELRCDPISGHTALYWYRQSLGQGLEFLIYFQGNSAPDKSGLPSDRFSAERTGGSVSTLTIQRTQQEDSAVYLCASSLGVLIVGTEAFFGQGTRLTVV.

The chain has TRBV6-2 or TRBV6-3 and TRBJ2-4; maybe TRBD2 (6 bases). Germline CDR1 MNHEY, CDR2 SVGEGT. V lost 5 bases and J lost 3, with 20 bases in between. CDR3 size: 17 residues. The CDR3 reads CASSRDRGRDFKNIQYF. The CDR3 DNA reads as TGTGCCAGCAGTCGCGATAGAGGCAGGGACTTCAAAAACATTCAGTACTTC.

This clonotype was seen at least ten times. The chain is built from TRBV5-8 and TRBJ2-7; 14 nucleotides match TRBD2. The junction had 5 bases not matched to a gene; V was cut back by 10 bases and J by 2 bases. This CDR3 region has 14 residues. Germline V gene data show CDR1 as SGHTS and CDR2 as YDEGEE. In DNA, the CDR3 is TGTGCCGGCGCGGGACTAGCGGGAGCCTACGAGCAGTACTTC. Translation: CAGAGLAGAYEQYF.

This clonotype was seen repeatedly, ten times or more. For the CDR3, the DNA is TGTGCCAGCAGTCCGACTAGCGGGGCCCACCAAGAGACCCAGTACTTC. Residues: CASSPTSGAHQETQYF. The chain is built from TRBV28 and TRBJ2-5, with 11 bases aligning to TRBD2. CDR1 is MDHEN, CDR2 SYDVKM, per germline. V trimming: 5 bases; J trimming: 0 bases; junction bases outside the gene matches: 5. This CDR3 is 16 amino acids long. Supplemented by reference TRBV28 and TRBJ2-5, the full variable domain reads DVKVTQSSRYLVKRTGEKVFLECVQDMDHENMFWYRQDPGLGLRLIYFSYDVKMKEKGDIPEGYSVSREKKERFSLILESASTNQTSMYLCASSPTSGAHQETQYFGPGTRLLVL.

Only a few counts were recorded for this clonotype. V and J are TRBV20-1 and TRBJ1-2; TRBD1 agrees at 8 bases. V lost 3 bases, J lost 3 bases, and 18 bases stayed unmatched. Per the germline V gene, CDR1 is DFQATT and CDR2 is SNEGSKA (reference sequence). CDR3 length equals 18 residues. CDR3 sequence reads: CSARNSGGQGSSHYGYTF. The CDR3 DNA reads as TGCAGTGCTAGGAACTCCGGAGGACAGGGCTCCTCTCACTATGGCTACACCTTC.